This T cell receptor beta chain is from a study of blood T cell repertoires in COVID-19 (dated by TCRdb to 2018 to 2021). About the full investigation: Samples from collaborators originated in the United States, Italy and Spain and spanned both the acute and convalescent phases of COVID-19. Subjects who had been exposed to COVID-19, were actively infected with it, or had recovered from it provided the deeply sampled blood TCRbeta repertoires that made up the dataset. The repertoires were made available in a free public database intended to serve as a resource for research on the immune response to SARS-CoV-2. A de-identified subject ID, COVID-19 status, age in years and sex were almost always included in the sample metadata. The samples were drawn from two sources: the first 160 participants of the ongoing ImmuneRACE study, and 1,254 subjects contributed by 6 global collaborators. Where available, HLA class I and class II types were obtained from metadata supplied by the sample provider rather than from assay-based typing. The prospective study material was composed of cDNA or gDNA derived from T cells, B-cell-depleted T cells, or PBMCs.

V and J are trimmed by 2 bases and 9 bases, and the gene matches miss 5 bases of the junction. From a lookup of the germline V gene, CDR1 and CDR2 are MDHEN and SYDVKM. Taken from cysteine to phenylalanine, the CDR3 has 14 residues. CDR3 DNA only is kept here, 42 bases in frame from base 1. A second Seattle source provided samples from volunteer blood donors who had recovered from COVID-19. Whole blood was collected in K2EDTA tubes by collaborating institutions according to the institutions' own protocols. For TCRbeta analysis, collaborator samples were shipped as frozen whole blood, as isolated PBMCs, or as DNA extracted from either sample type. Turning to this clone: The antigen it binds to is not known. The input lacks base qualities; no much larger clone sits a single base away.

TCRbeta CDR3 regions were amplified from genomic DNA using the immunoSEQ Assay, a bias-controlled multiplex PCR. Turning to the authors' computational methods: The number of nucleated cells in each sample was estimated by amplification of reference gene primers within the assay. Sequence reads were collapsed and filtered to measure the absolute abundance of every unique TCRbeta CDR3 rearrangement. For each sample, productive Simpson clonality was calculated as the square root of Simpson's diversity index across productive rearrangements. This immuneACCESS table, as held by TCRdb, lists in-frame sequences with V and J called but not all clones. Of the missing ones, under half trace to an unresolved V gene in checked studies; the others have no known cause. V and J calls and clone size are copied from that table; D and trimming were computed from the DNA. In all, the sample holds 300,000 or so clones, and about 87% of those were seen once. Less than 9.5% of the sample goes to the ten largest clones.

Paper-wide results and their limitations: How much clinical and demographic metadata was included differed by source and by participant, and the metadata was provided uncurated.

The sample comprised peripheral blood. This clonotype originated in a woman in her 50s who had recovered from COVID-19. The rearrangement combines TRBV28 with TRBJ2-1; 9 junctional bases match TRBD2. The CDR3 protein: CASSLSGRFGEQFF. In nucleotides, the sequence is TGTGCCAGCAGTTTAAGCGGGAGGTTCGGTGAGCAGTTCTTC. Full variable domain (CDR3 extended with the reference TRBV28 and TRBJ2-1 proteins): DVKVTQSSRYLVKRTGEKVFLECVQDMDHENMFWYRQDPGLGLRLIYFSYDVKMKEKGDIPEGYSVSREKKERFSLILESASTNQTSMYLCASSLSGRFGEQFFGPGTRLTVL.